The entry below describes one T cell receptor (beta chain). Its antigen is as yet unknown. TCRdb re-called the 5' RACE reads through MiXCR, storing one row per CDR3 protein. The table lists hundreds of thousands of distinct CDR3 sequences, about 22% of them singletons. The data are from a study of identical twins. General observations from the study: Fewer insertions characterized abundant cord blood beta clonotypes, whereas memory repertoires showed none.

The V end lost 3 bases, the J end lost 2 bases, and 11 bases lay between the germline ends. CDR3 size: 15 residues. Looked up from germline, CDR1 is KGHSH and CDR2 is LQKENI. The same specimen was also included in a second study, on yellow fever vaccine responses in identical twins.

This chain uses TRBV18 with TRBJ2-1; the D is unclear. The sequenced material came from CD4+ T cells sorted from blood. The TCR comes from a woman in her late teens or twenties in good health. The chain's CDR3 is CASSPGSNPYNEQFF. CDR3 sequence (DNA): TGTGCCAGCTCACCCGGTAGTAACCCCTACAATGAGCAGTTCTTC.